This paragraph covers one T cell receptor (beta chain) sequence. This CDR3 region has 15 residues. Looked up from germline, CDR1 is KGHSH and CDR2 is LQKENI. J was trimmed by 6 bases and V by 3 bases; bases with no gene match: 9. Clones were sequenced by immunoSEQ multiplex PCR, and TCRdb holds only the in-frame ones, with some missing. The table has tens of thousands of clones, 87% seen once. The data are from a study of blood T cell repertoires in COVID-19. The sequence was obtained from a man aged 60 to 69 with active COVID-19. The chain joins TRBV18 to TRBJ1-1; 8 nucleotides align to TRBD1. Sequencing was performed on peripheral blood. In DNA, the CDR3 is TGTGCCAGCTCACCCTCGGACAGGGTATACTCTGAAGCTTTCTTT. Residues: CASSPSDRVYSEAFF.